This T cell receptor beta chain was sequenced for a study of response to subunit inactivated influenza vaccine. This clonotype came up a few times. TCRdb re-called the RT-PCR reads with MiXCR, one entry per CDR3 protein. The sample records some 570,000 distinct CDR3 sequences, about 11% being singletons. These data were likewise used in another study, on T cells expressing NK-cell markers. That work states: Libraries used 5'RACE template switching adding universal primer site and UMIs. One of the eight sequenced donors was seronegative, whereas the other seven were HCMV-seropositive. A few donors' CD3+CD56-NKG2C+ cells were dominated by the same clonotypes.

The sequence came from a man aged 45-65 years who received an inactivated influenza vaccine. This material consisted of PBMCs from blood, taken on the day of vaccination.

The DNA for the CDR3 is TGTGCCAGCAGTCAGGCTGGTGCTGAAGCTTTCTTT. Its protein is CASSQAGAEAFF. V gene TRBV3-1 combines with J gene TRBJ1-1; D gene unclear. The V gene lost 6 bases and the J gene lost 6 bases, with 11 bases spanning the gap. Germline V lookup: CDR1 LGHDT, CDR2 YNNKEL (reference sequence). The CDR3 extends over 12 amino acids.